The 10 T cell receptor beta chains reported below all come from one sample, sequenced in a study of blood T cell repertoires in COVID-19. Sequencing was performed with immunoSEQ multiplex PCR; in TCRdb, only in-frame clones are kept and a portion is missing. The sample carries 250,000 to 300,000 clones, roughly 86% recorded once. What was sequenced was peripheral blood. Receptors originate from a man between 18 and 35 years old with active or convalescent COVID-19.

This clone was detected only once. V gene TRBV2 combines with J gene TRBJ2-7; no reliable D call. V was pared by 5 bases and J by 1 base, with 6 bases between. The CDR3 runs 12 residues. Germline-derived CDR1 and CDR2 are SNHLY and FYNNEI. CDR3 in amino acids: CASSNESYEQYF. CDR3 DNA sequence: TGTGCCAGCAGTAATGAGTCCTACGAGCAGTACTTC.

This chain connects TRBV5-8 to TRBJ2-1, with a weak D call TRBD2 (5 bases). The germline gives CDR1 SGHTS, CDR2 YDEGEE. Trimming took 0 bases from V and 9 from J, leaving 10 bases between them. CDR3 length equals 13 residues. The CDR3 nucleotides are TGTGCCAGCAGCTTGGGGCTAGCTGGTGAGCAGTTCTTC. It is translated as CASSLGLAGEQFF.

About this clone: Other DNA sequences from this sample encode an identical CDR3 as well. In nucleotides, the CDR3 is TGTGCCAGCAGTTACTCGGGACAGTCTTCGGGCAACACCATATATTTT. It codes for CASSYSGQSSGNTIYF. The V and J genes are TRBV6-6 and TRBJ1-3; 7 nucleotides agree with TRBD1. Trimming took 0 bases from V and 7 from J; bases not matched to a gene: 9. This CDR3 is built from 16 residues. Germline V CDR1 and CDR2: MNHNY, SVGAGI (reference sequence).

The chain employs TRBV12-3 or TRBV12-4 and TRBJ1-5; the D is unclear. Trimming shortened V by 5 bases and J by 4 bases, and 9 bases separated the two germline ends. The CDR3 has 13 amino acids. CDR3 coding DNA: TGTGCCAGCAGTCCTAACTTTAATCAGCCCCAGCATTTT. Its protein product is CASSPNFNQPQHF.

The chain joins TRBV27 to TRBJ1-6, with a tentative D call TRBD1 (5 bases). CDR3 length: 15 residues. Between the trimmed V and J ends, which lost 3 bases and 5 bases, there was a span of 11 bases. Germline CDR1 MNHEY, CDR2 SMNVEV (reference sequence). The CDR3 spells CASSLGGSDNSPLHF. In nucleotides, the CDR3 is TGTGCCAGCAGTTTGGGGGGTAGCGATAATTCACCCCTCCACTTT.

In this sample, this clone turned up once. The chain recombines TRBV6-5 with TRBJ2-3; D unresolved. Germline V CDR1 and CDR2: MNHEY, SVGAGI. The CDR3 has 11 amino acids. CDR3 coding DNA: TGTGCGAGCGCAACGCCCGGTACGCAGTATTTT. As protein: CASATPGTQYF.

This chain links TRBV28 with TRBJ2-1; 10 positions agree with TRBD1. V lost 5 bases, J lost 4 bases, and 5 bases stayed unmatched. The germline gives CDR1 MDHEN, CDR2 SYDVKM. The CDR3 has 15 residues. CDR3 amino acids: CASSRQGARYNEQFF. CDR3 in DNA: TGTGCCAGCAGTCGACAGGGGGCGAGGTACAATGAGCAGTTCTTC.

J is TRBJ1-2 and V is TRBV5-1, with D unclear. This CDR3 comprises 14 residues. The ends were cut back, 6 bases at V and 4 bases at J, with 16 bases in the middle. Looked up from germline, CDR1 is SGHRS and CDR2 is YFSETQ. The CDR3 sequence is CASNPDGETYGYTF. The CDR3, as DNA: TGCGCCAGCAACCCGGACGGGGAAACCTATGGCTACACCTTC.

The V and J genes are TRBV6-5 and TRBJ1-5, with a tentative D call TRBD1 (6 bases). The germline V gene encodes CDR1 MNHEY and CDR2 SVGAGI. The CDR3 has 14 amino acids. Deletions cut 2 bases from V and 9 bases from J, with 14 bases between. The CDR3, as DNA: TGTGCCAGCAGTTACGGGGGGGCAAAGTCGCCCCAGCATTTT. Its protein is CASSYGGAKSPQHF.

V is TRBV29-1 and J is TRBJ2-3, with 9 bases aligning to TRBD2. Per the germline V gene, CDR1 is SQVTM and CDR2 is ANQGSEA. This CDR3 region has 14 residues. After removal of 7 bases from V and 5 bases from J, the junction contained 10 bases not matched to a gene. The CDR3 DNA reads as TGCAGCGGGCTGACTAGCGGTAGGGGAGATACGCAGTATTTT. Protein: CSGLTSGRGDTQYF.